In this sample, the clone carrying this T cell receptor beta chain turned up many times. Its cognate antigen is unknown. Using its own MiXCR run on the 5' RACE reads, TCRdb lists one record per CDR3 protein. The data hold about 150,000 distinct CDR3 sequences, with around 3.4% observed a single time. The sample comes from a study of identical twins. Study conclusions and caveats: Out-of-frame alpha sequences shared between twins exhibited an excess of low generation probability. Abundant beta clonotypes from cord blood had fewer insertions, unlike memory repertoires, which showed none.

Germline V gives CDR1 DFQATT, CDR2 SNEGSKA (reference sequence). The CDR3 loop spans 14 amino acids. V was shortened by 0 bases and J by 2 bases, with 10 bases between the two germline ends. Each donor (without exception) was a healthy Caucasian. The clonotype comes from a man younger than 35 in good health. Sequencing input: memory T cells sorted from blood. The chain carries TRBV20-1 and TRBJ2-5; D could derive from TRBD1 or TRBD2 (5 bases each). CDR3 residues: CSARDPWGQETQYF. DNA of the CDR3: TGCAGTGCTAGAGATCCGTGGGGGCAAGAGACCCAGTACTTC.